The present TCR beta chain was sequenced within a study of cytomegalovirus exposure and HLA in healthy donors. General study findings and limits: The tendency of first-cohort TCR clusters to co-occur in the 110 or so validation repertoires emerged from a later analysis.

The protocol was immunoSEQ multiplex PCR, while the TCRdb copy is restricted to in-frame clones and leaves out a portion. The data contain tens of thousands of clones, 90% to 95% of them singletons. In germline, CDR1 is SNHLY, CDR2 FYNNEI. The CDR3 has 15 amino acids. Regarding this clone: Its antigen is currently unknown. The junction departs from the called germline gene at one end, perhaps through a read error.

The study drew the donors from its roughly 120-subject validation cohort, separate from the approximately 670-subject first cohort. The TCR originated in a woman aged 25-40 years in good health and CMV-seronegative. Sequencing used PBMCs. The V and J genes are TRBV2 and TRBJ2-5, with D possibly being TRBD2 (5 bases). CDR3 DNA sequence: TGTGCCAGCAGTGAAACCCGGGATCCCCAACAGACCCAGTACTTC. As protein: CASSETRDPQQTQYF. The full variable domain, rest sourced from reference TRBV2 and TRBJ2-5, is EPEVTQTPSHQVTQMGQEVILRCVPISNHLYFYWYRQILGQKVEFLVSFYNNEISEKSEIFDDQFSVERPDGSNFTLKIRSTKLEDSAMYFCASSETRDPQQTQYFGPGTRLLVL.